This T cell receptor beta chain was observed in a study of OX40 agonist ivuxolimab in advanced cancers. Turning to the study itself: Partial responses occurred in Three dose-escalation patients, one with hepatocellular carcinoma and two with cutaneous melanoma.

The table came from immunoSEQ multiplex PCR; TCRdb's copy has only in-frame clones and leaves some out. The table records tens of thousands of clones, about 85% of them present only once. This CDR3 is built from 14 residues. The germline V gene has CDR1 SGHTA and CDR2 FQGNSA. Trimming pared 2 bases from V and 5 bases from J, leaving 9 bases between. Autoimmune disease history or systemic immunosuppression excluded patients. This TCR was sampled from an adult with an advanced solid tumor such as melanoma, head and neck, liver or kidney cancer. The chain uses TRBV7-2 and TRBJ2-2, with D unresolved. The specimen comprised CD4+ or CD8+ T cells sorted from blood, sampled in a trial of the OX40 agonist ivuxolimab. The CDR3 reads CASSLSFETGELFF. For the CDR3, the DNA is TGTGCCAGCAGCTTATCCTTCGAAACCGGGGAGCTGTTTTTT.